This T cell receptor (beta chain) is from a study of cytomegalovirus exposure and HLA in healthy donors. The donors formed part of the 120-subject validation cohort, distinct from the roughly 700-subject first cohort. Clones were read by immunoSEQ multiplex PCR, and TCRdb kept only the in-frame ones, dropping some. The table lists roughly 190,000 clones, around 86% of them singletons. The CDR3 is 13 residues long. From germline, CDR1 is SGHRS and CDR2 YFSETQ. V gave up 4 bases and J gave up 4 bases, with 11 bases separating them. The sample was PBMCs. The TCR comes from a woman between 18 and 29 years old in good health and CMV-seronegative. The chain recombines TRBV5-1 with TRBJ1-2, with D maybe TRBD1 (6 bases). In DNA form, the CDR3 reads TGCGCCAGCAGCGGCGGACAGAGCTATGGCTACACCTTC. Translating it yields CASSGGQSYGYTF.